This T cell receptor (beta chain) was found in a study of CD8+ T cells in alopecia areata. On this clone: Its matching antigen is unknown.

Points from the study as a whole: Patients displayed less clarity in TCR sharing than mice, a finding possibly related to HLA. Throughout tofacitinib, many expanded lesional clones continued to persist in scalp and blood. Scalp clonality and expanded CD8+ clones among the top 100 fell significantly with tofacitinib.

Treatment denoted: oral pan-JAK inhibitor, 5-10 mg twice daily. In alopecia areata patients, both lesional scalp punch biopsies and peripheral blood were collected. Sequencing templates came from extracted RNA that was reverse transcribed into cDNA. The method was immunoSEQ multiplex PCR; TCRdb's version includes in-frame clones alone and lacks a portion of them. Of around 210,000 clones detected, 64% appear once; the ten largest clones hold around 4%. The TCR was taken from a human donor with alopecia areata. This specimen consisted of CD4+ T cells sorted from blood, obtained at week 4, from a patient treated with tofacitinib.

The DNA of the CDR3 is TGCAGCGTTGAGTCCAGACTCTCCTATGGCTACACCTTC. It specifies CSVESRLSYGYTF. The gene calls are TRBV29-1 and TRBJ1-2; the D is unclear. V was cut by 3 bases and J by 4 bases, with 12 bases left in between. This CDR3 has 13 residues. Per the germline V gene, CDR1 is SQVTM and CDR2 is ANQGSEA.